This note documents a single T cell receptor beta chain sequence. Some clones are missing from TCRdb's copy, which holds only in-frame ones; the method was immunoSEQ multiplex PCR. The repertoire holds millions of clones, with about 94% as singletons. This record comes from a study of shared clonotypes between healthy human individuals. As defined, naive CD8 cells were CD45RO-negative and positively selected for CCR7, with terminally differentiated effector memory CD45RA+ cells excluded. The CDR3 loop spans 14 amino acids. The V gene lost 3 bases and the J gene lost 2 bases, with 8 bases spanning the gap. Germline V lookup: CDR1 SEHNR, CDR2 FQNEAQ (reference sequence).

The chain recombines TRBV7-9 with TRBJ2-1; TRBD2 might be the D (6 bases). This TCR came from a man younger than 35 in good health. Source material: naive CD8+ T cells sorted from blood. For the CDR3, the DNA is TGTGCCAGCAGCTTCGGGACTCCCTACAATGAGCAGTTCTTC. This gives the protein CASSFGTPYNEQFF.